The clone carrying this T cell receptor beta chain was counted once. Its matching antigen is unknown. The junction does not match germline at one end; this may be a read error. The sample belongs to a study of long-term antiretroviral therapy in people with HIV. Broader study findings: Documentation of ART adherence, viral resistance or therapy changes was absent. Controls had broader CDR3 length ranges than HIV repertoires did. Clones that expanded before ART (that is, prior to treatment) dominated the repertoire at all time points.

Samples were assayed with immunoSEQ v3.0 at survey level. TCRdb's copy holds only in-frame clones and misses some; the assay was immunoSEQ multiplex PCR. The sample has 20,000 to 30,000 clones; approximately 83% are singletons. HIV-positive participants were all treated in the United States. Germline V CDR1 and CDR2: MNHNS, SASEGT. CDR3 length equals 14 residues. This rearrangement joins TRBV6-1 to TRBJ1-1, with D tentatively TRBD1 (5 bases). The sample was unsorted PBMCs, taken 0.7 years before starting antiretroviral therapy. This TCR was sampled from a man aged 25-45 years with HIV. The CDR3 region is CASREGVWSTEAFF. In nucleotides, the CDR3 is TGTGCCAGCAGAGAAGGGGTGTGGAGCACTGAAGCTTTCTTT.